Listed below are T cell receptor beta chains from one sample, sequenced in a study of Graves' ophthalmopathy and Graves' hyperthyroidism. TCRdb used MiXCR to reprocess the multiplex PCR reads, holding one entry per CDR3 protein. The profile shows around 660,000 distinct CDR3 sequences, over 40% of them singletons. The sample was peripheral blood. The receptors here all came from an adult man with Graves' ophthalmopathy. The CDR3 runs from the conserved cysteine through the conserved F or W. The D gene is left open where the match is weak. The size field is filled for only some rows; it gives once, few, many or a size class.

clone_size	d_call	v_call	j_call	cdr3_nt	cdr3_aa
many	-	TRBV13	TRBJ1-1	TGTGCCAGCAGCTTCGAAGGCCCTGAAGCTTTCTTT	CASSFEGPEAFF
-	-	TRBV7-2	TRBJ1-1	TGTGCCAGCAGCTTAGACGTTGGTATGGCTTTCTTT	CASSLDVGMAFF
many	-	TRBV2	TRBJ2-2	TGTGCCAGCAGTGAAGCGAGGCCTAGCCTTAACACCGGGGAGCTGTTTTTT	CASSEARPSLNTGELFF
many	TRBD1	TRBV6-4	TRBJ2-1	TGTGCCAGCAGTGACTCGGCAGGGGGCCACAATGAGCAGTTCTTC	CASSDSAGGHNEQFF
-	-	TRBV7-3	TRBJ2-5	TGTGCCAGCAGCCAACGTCCGGGACAACACCAAGAAGAGACCCAGTACTTC	CASSQRPGQHQEETQYF
many	-	TRBV5-1	TRBJ1-1	TGCGCCAGCAGCTTGGCCGGGGGCCCCACCGCTGAAGCTTTCTTT	CASSLAGGPTAEAFF
once	TRBD1	TRBV7-8	TRBJ2-1	TGTGCCAGCAGCCGGGACAGGGGTCGCAATGAGCAGTTCTTC	CASSRDRGRNEQFF
many	TRBD2	TRBV7-9	TRBJ2-7	TGTGCCAGCAGCTTAGTGGCGGGAGCGGGGGAGCAGTACTTC	CASSLVAGAGEQYF
-	-	TRBV29-1	TRBJ2-5	TGCAGCGTTGACGATCAGGGGAACTTC	CSVDDQGNF
-	-	TRBV6-2/TRBV6-3	TRBJ2-7	TGTGAGCAAGGCCGGGACGACGAGCAGTACTTC	CEQGRDDEQYF
-	TRBD2	TRBV20-1	TRBJ2-1	TGCAGTGCTAGAAGCGGGAATTACAATGAGCAGTTCTTC	CSARSGNYNEQFF
-	-	TRBV4-3	TRBJ1-4	TGCGCCAGCAGCCCGAAATTAGGAGCAACTAATGAAAAACTGTTTTTT	CASSPKLGATNEKLFF
-	-	TRBV6-5	TRBJ2-5	TGTGCCAGCAGTTACTCGGAAGGGCCTGGGGAGACCCAGTACTTC	CASSYSEGPGETQYF
many	-	TRBV20-1	TRBJ1-5	TGCAGTGCTGGAGGAGACAGCAATCAGCCCCAGCATTTT	CSAGGDSNQPQHF
many	-	TRBV29-1	TRBJ1-2	TGCAGCTCCCGGGTGCCCAACTATGGCTACACCTTC	CSSRVPNYGYTF
few	TRBD1	TRBV7-7	TRBJ2-5	TGTGCTAGCAGCACCCAGACAGGGGTTAAAGAGACCCAGTACTTC	CASSTQTGVKETQYF
-	-	TRBV29-1	TRBJ2-6	TGCAGCGTTGGGGTCTGGACCGAGGCGGCTGGGGCCAACATCCTGACATTC	CSVGVWTEAAGANILTF
-	-	TRBV5-1	TRBJ2-3	TGCGCCAGCAGCTTGGGCAGGGGTGGCACAGATACGCAGTATTTT	CASSLGRGGTDTQYF
many	-	TRBV25-1	TRBJ1-4	TGTGCCAGCAGTGTGGGACGGGCGGTTTATGAAAAACTGTTTTTT	CASSVGRAVYEKLFF
-	-	TRBV2	TRBJ1-2	TGTGCCAGCAGTGAGTCGCGGAGCTCCTCTGGAAACACCTTC	CASSESRSSSGNTF
-	TRBD1	TRBV7-9	TRBJ1-6	TGTGCCAGCAGCTCTGGGACAGGTGATAGTTCACCCCTCCACTTT	CASSSGTGDSSPLHF
few	-	TRBV20-1	TRBJ2-5	TGCAGTGCTAGAGATCTGGGGGGGGCCCTCCAAGAGACCCAGTACTTC	CSARDLGGALQETQYF
once	TRBD2	TRBV9	TRBJ2-7	TGTGCCAGCAGTTTACAAGCGGGAGGGGACTACGAGCAGTACTTC	CASSLQAGGDYEQYF
-	-	TRBV19	TRBJ2-7	TGTGCCTGGAGCCCTCGGAGGGAATACGAGCAGTACTTC	CAWSPRREYEQYF
-	-	TRBV27	TRBJ1-6	TGTGCCAGCAGTTTAACGGGATCACCCCTCCACTTT	CASSLTGSPLHF
-	TRBD2	TRBV7-6	TRBJ2-1	TGTGCCAGCAGCTACCGACTAGCGGGTCATAATGAGCAGTTCTTC	CASSYRLAGHNEQFF
-	-	TRBV12-3/TRBV12-4	TRBJ2-5	TGTGCCAGCAGCTGGGAAGACAGGGGAGGGGAGACCCAGTACTTC	CASSWEDRGGETQYF
-	-	TRBV29-1	TRBJ2-5	TGCAGCGGGAGAACAACAGGTGAGGAAGAGACCCAGTACTTC	CSGRTTGEEETQYF
many	-	TRBV7-9	TRBJ2-2	TGTGCCAGCAGCTTTCGAGACAGTTTTACCGCGAACACCGGGGAGCTGTTTTTT	CASSFRDSFTANTGELFF
-	-	TRBV7-2	TRBJ1-4	TGTGCCAGCAGCCATTACGAGCGGCACAGCTCTAATGAAAAACTGTTTTTT	CASSHYERHSSNEKLFF
many	-	TRBV29-1	TRBJ1-4	TGCAGCGTTGTGAGACCCGGCGGTGAAAAACTGTTTTTT	CSVVRPGGEKLFF
-	-	TRBV2	TRBJ2-7	TGTGCCAGCAGTTCTGTCGGCAGCCCAACCTACGAGCAGTACTTC	CASSSVGSPTYEQYF
-	-	TRBV10-3	TRBJ2-7	TGTGCCAGCGCTTTGTGGGCGCACGAGCAGTACTTC	CASALWAHEQYF
few	-	TRBV9	TRBJ2-2	TGTGCCAGCAGCCAAGAAGGGGTCGGACTGATCAAGAACACCGGGGAGCTGTTTTTT	CASSQEGVGLIKNTGELFF
many	TRBD1	TRBV7-9	TRBJ2-6	TGTGCCAGCAGCTCGGACAGGGAGCCTGGGGCCAACGTCCTGACTTTC	CASSSDREPGANVLTF
-	TRBD1	TRBV5-1	TRBJ2-5	TGCGCCAGCAGCCCCCAGGGCGGGACAGGGGAAGAGACCCAGTACTTC	CASSPQGGTGEETQYF
-	TRBD1	TRBV29-1	TRBJ1-2	TGCAGCGTTGGGGACGGGACAGCCTATGGCTACACCTTC	CSVGDGTAYGYTF
-	-	TRBV20-1	TRBJ2-2	TGCAGTGCTAGAGATGGGTCCACCGGGGAGCTGTTTTTT	CSARDGSTGELFF
few	-	TRBV14	TRBJ2-5	TGTGCCAGCAGCCAAGGACGTAGAAGGGTCCAAGAGACCCAGTACTTC	CASSQGRRRVQETQYF
few	-	TRBV27	TRBJ2-7	TGTGCCAGCAGTTTAATTGGCCGCGAGCAGTACTTC	CASSLIGREQYF
many	-	TRBV4-2	TRBJ1-6	TGTGCCAGCAGCCAAGATGGCAAAGGTCGGAATTCACCCCTCCACTTT	CASSQDGKGRNSPLHF